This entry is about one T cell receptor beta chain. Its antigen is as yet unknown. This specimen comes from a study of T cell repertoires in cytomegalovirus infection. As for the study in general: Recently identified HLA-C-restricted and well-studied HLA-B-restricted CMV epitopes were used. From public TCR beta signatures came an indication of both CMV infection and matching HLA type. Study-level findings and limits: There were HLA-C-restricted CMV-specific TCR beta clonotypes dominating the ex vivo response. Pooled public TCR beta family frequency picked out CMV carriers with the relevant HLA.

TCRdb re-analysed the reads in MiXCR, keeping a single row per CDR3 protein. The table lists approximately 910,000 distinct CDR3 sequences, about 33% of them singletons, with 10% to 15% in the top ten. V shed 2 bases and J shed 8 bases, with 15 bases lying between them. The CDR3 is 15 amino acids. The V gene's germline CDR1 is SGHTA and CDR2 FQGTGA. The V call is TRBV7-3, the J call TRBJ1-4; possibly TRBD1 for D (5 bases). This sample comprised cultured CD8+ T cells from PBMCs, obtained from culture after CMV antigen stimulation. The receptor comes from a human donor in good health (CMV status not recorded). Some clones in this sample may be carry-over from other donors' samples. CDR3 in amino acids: CASSLAGAGREKLFF. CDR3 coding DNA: TGTGCCAGCAGCTTAGCTGGGGCAGGACGAGAAAAACTGTTTTTT. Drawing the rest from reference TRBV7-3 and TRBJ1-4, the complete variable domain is GAGVSQTPSNKVTEKGKYVELRCDPISGHTALYWYRQSLGQGPEFLIYFQGTGAADDSGLPNDRFFAVRPEGSVSTLKIQRTERGDSAVYLCASSLAGAGREKLFFGSGTQLSVL.